This is a list of T cell receptor beta chains from one sample in a study of response to subunit inactivated influenza vaccine. TCRdb reprocessed the RT-PCR reads via MiXCR and lists one record per CDR3 protein. The table has about 650,000 distinct CDR3 sequences, about 15% seen once. Material: PBMCs from blood, obtained roughly 13 days after vaccination. The receptors were gathered from a man in his fifties or sixties who received an inactivated influenza vaccine. The CDR3 runs from the conserved cysteine through the conserved F or W. A D gene is named only where the DNA matches it firmly. Size tells how often a clone was seen (once, few, many) or the class of an expanded clone, and some rows leave it out.

size: .
D: TRBD2
J: TRBJ2-1
V: TRBV6-2/TRBV6-3
CDR3: CASSYFAPSGRAGGHNEQFF
DNA: TGTGCCAGCAGTTACTTCGCCCCTAGCGGGAGGGCCGGTGGTCACAATGAGCAGTTCTTC

size: many
D: TRBD1
J: TRBJ1-5
V: TRBV12-3/TRBV12-4
CDR3: CASSLRGRSNQPQHF
DNA: TGTGCCAGCAGTTTGAGGGGGCGAAGCAATCAGCCCCAGCATTTT

size: few
D: .
J: TRBJ2-7
V: TRBV29-1
CDR3: CSVEEARDGGNYEQYF
DNA: TGCAGCGTTGAAGAGGCCAGGGACGGAGGAAACTACGAGCAGTACTTC

size: few
D: .
J: TRBJ2-4
V: TRBV6-5
CDR3: CASSYSIHETKNIQYF
DNA: TGTGCCAGCAGTTATAGTATACACGAGACCAAAAACATTCAGTACTTC

size: .
D: TRBD1
J: TRBJ1-4
V: TRBV5-1
CDR3: CASSLDSDRAEKLFF
DNA: TGCGCCAGCAGCTTGGACTCAGACAGGGCTGAAAAACTGTTTTTT

size: few
D: .
J: TRBJ1-3
V: TRBV7-2
CDR3: CASSPSFRPSGNTIYF
DNA: TGTGCCAGCAGCCCCTCATTCCGGCCATCTGGAAACACCATATATTTT

size: .
D: .
J: TRBJ2-5
V: TRBV3-1
CDR3: CASSQEITQYF
DNA: TGTGCCAGCAGCCAAGAAATTACCCAGTACTTC

size: .
D: .
J: TRBJ2-7
V: TRBV20-1
CDR3: CSARDRAGQEHEQYF
DNA: TGCAGTGCTAGAGATCGGGCGGGGCAGGAACACGAGCAGTACTTC

size: few
D: .
J: TRBJ1-5
V: TRBV7-9
CDR3: CASSLGRDNQPQHF
DNA: TGTGCCAGCAGCCTAGGTCGGGACAATCAGCCCCAGCATTTT

size: few
D: .
J: TRBJ1-6
V: TRBV20-1
CDR3: CSARARNSPLHF
DNA: TGCAGTGCTAGAGCCCGTAATTCACCCCTCCACTTT

size: few
D: TRBD2
J: TRBJ2-1
V: TRBV20-1
CDR3: CSARDLGLAARRYNEQFF
DNA: TGCAGTGCTAGAGATTTGGGACTAGCTGCACGGCGGTACAATGAGCAGTTCTTC

size: .
D: TRBD1
J: TRBJ2-2
V: TRBV6-5
CDR3: CASSYFRGQNGELFF
DNA: TGTGCCAGCAGTTACTTCAGGGGGCAAAACGGGGAGCTGTTTTTT

size: .
D: TRBD2
J: TRBJ2-1
V: TRBV20-1
CDR3: CSARTHLLAGGDNEQFF
DNA: TGCAGTGCTAGAACCCACCTACTCGCGGGGGGTGACAATGAGCAGTTCTTC

size: many
D: TRBD1
J: TRBJ2-5
V: TRBV12-3/TRBV12-4
CDR3: CASSHQYRGEETQYF
DNA: TGTGCCAGCAGTCACCAATACAGGGGGGAGGAGACCCAGTACTTC

size: many
D: .
J: TRBJ2-7
V: TRBV12-3/TRBV12-4
CDR3: CASSLRTGHYEQYF
DNA: TGTGCCAGCAGTTTAAGGACGGGCCACTACGAGCAGTACTTC

size: few
D: TRBD2
J: TRBJ2-5
V: TRBV27
CDR3: CASSLGSSGRIDKRETQYF
DNA: TGTGCCAGCAGTTTAGGATCCAGCGGGAGGATAGATAAGCGAGAGACCCAGTACTTC

size: .
D: TRBD1
J: TRBJ2-1
V: TRBV29-1
CDR3: CSTGTGAYNEQFF
DNA: TGCAGTACCGGGACAGGGGCCTACAATGAGCAGTTCTTC

size: .
D: .
J: TRBJ2-1
V: TRBV7-3
CDR3: CASRETRESEQFF
DNA: TGTGCCAGCAGGGAAACCCGGGAGAGTGAGCAGTTCTTC

size: .
D: .
J: TRBJ2-3
V: TRBV2
CDR3: CAFCYRSPGAGLTDTQYF
DNA: TGTGCCTTCTGTTACCGGTCCCCCGGGGCCGGGTTAACAGATACGCAGTATTTT

size: .
D: .
J: TRBJ2-5
V: TRBV4-1
CDR3: CASSPNQGGRETQYF
DNA: TGCGCCAGCAGCCCGAACCAGGGAGGCCGAGAGACCCAGTACTTC

size: .
D: .
J: TRBJ2-1
V: TRBV11-2
CDR3: CASSLDGQKQFF
DNA: TGTGCCAGCAGCTTAGACGGACAGAAGCAGTTCTTC

size: .
D: .
J: TRBJ1-5
V: TRBV20-1
CDR3: CSAKIGGNGNQPQHF
DNA: TGCAGTGCTAAAATCGGGGGAAATGGCAATCAGCCCCAGCATTTT

size: .
D: TRBD1
J: TRBJ1-1
V: TRBV27
CDR3: CASSLSFVPGQGTNTEAFF
DNA: TGTGCCAGCAGTCTATCCTTTGTCCCGGGACAGGGGACGAACACTGAAGCTTTCTTT

size: few
D: .
J: TRBJ1-1
V: TRBV29-1
CDR3: CSVPSPTRGTEAFF
DNA: TGCAGCGTTCCCAGTCCAACACGGGGCACTGAAGCTTTCTTT

size: many
D: .
J: TRBJ2-7
V: TRBV12-3/TRBV12-4
CDR3: CASSLVGRGKGEQYF
DNA: TGTGCCAGCAGTTTAGTCGGTCGGGGGAAGGGCGAGCAGTACTTC

size: .
D: TRBD2
J: TRBJ2-3
V: TRBV4-2
CDR3: CASSQGGGRATDTQYF
DNA: TGTGCCAGCAGCCAAGGGGGCGGGAGGGCCACAGATACGCAGTATTTT

size: few
D: TRBD1
J: TRBJ2-1
V: TRBV11-2
CDR3: CASSLVRDRVGPFLDEQFF
DNA: TGTGCCAGCAGCTTAGTCCGGGACAGGGTCGGACCTTTCTTGGATGAGCAGTTCTTC

size: .
D: .
J: TRBJ1-2
V: TRBV6-2/TRBV6-3
CDR3: CASSYSRSVEDPRDYGYTF
DNA: TGTGCCAGCAGTTACTCGAGGTCGGTCGAGGACCCAAGGGACTATGGCTACACCTTC

size: .
D: .
J: TRBJ2-4
V: TRBV2
CDR3: CASTPQGDIQYF
DNA: TGTGCCAGCACCCCCCAAGGGGACATTCAGTACTTC

size: .
D: .
J: TRBJ2-3
V: TRBV7-9
CDR3: CASSFQESSTDTQYF
DNA: TGTGCCAGCAGCTTTCAAGAATCTAGCACAGATACGCAGTATTTT

size: .
D: TRBD2
J: TRBJ2-1
V: TRBV11-2
CDR3: CASRPISGGFYNEQFF
DNA: TGTGCCAGCAGGCCGATTAGCGGGGGCTTCTACAATGAGCAGTTCTTC

size: few
D: TRBD2
J: TRBJ2-1
V: TRBV5-4
CDR3: CASSTGTSGTYNEQFF
DNA: TGTGCCAGCAGCACCGGGACTAGCGGGACCTACAATGAGCAGTTCTTC

size: .
D: .
J: TRBJ2-7
V: TRBV20-1
CDR3: CSARETGPTYEQYF
DNA: TGCAGTGCTAGAGAAACGGGACCTACCTACGAGCAGTACTTC

size: .
D: .
J: TRBJ1-6
V: TRBV5-1
CDR3: CASSEGLYRNSPLHF
DNA: TGCGCCAGCAGCGAAGGACTTTATCGGAATTCACCCCTCCACTTT

size: .
D: TRBD2
J: TRBJ2-5
V: TRBV10-3
CDR3: CAIKGEGLAGLETQYF
DNA: TGTGCCATCAAGGGCGAGGGACTAGCGGGGTTGGAGACCCAGTACTTC

size: few
D: TRBD2
J: TRBJ2-1
V: TRBV4-2
CDR3: CASSQAGGEQFF
DNA: TGTGCCAGCAGCCAGGCGGGAGGCGAGCAGTTCTTC

size: .
D: TRBD2
J: TRBJ2-4
V: TRBV20-1
CDR3: CSARDSGGSNIQYF
DNA: TGCAGTGCTAGGGATAGCGGGGGGTCGAACATTCAGTACTTC

size: .
D: .
J: TRBJ1-3
V: TRBV7-2
CDR3: CASSLDRGGNSIYF
DNA: TGTGCCAGCAGCTTAGATAGGGGTGGAAACAGCATATATTTT

size: .
D: .
J: TRBJ1-1
V: TRBV28
CDR3: CASSWRRMNTEAFF
DNA: TGTGCCAGCAGTTGGAGGAGAATGAACACTGAAGCTTTCTTT

size: few
D: TRBD1
J: TRBJ1-6
V: TRBV7-2
CDR3: CASRETGTANSPLHF
DNA: TGTGCCAGCAGGGAAACCGGGACAGCTAATTCACCCCTCCACTTT

size: .
D: .
J: TRBJ2-6
V: TRBV11-2
CDR3: CASSLVLTPSSGANVLTF
DNA: TGTGCCAGCAGCTTAGTTCTCACCCCCTCCTCTGGGGCCAACGTCCTGACTTTC

size: few
D: .
J: TRBJ2-6
V: TRBV4-3
CDR3: CASSQTPRSGANVLTF
DNA: TGCGCCAGCAGCCAAACCCCTCGCTCTGGGGCCAACGTCCTGACTTTC

size: .
D: .
J: TRBJ1-5
V: TRBV7-8
CDR3: CASSLGRQFNQPQHF
DNA: TGTGCCAGCAGCTTAGGGCGACAGTTTAATCAGCCCCAGCATTTT

size: few
D: TRBD2
J: TRBJ2-7
V: TRBV28
CDR3: CASSLGLLAGSYEQYF
DNA: TGTGCCAGCAGTTTAGGGCTACTAGCGGGGTCCTACGAGCAGTACTTC

size: few
D: .
J: TRBJ1-2
V: TRBV6-1
CDR3: CASRVDRTPNYGYTF
DNA: TGTGCCAGCAGGGTAGACAGGACCCCTAACTATGGCTACACCTTC

size: many
D: TRBD2
J: TRBJ2-1
V: TRBV7-2
CDR3: CASGPGLAGVGGNEQFF
DNA: TGTGCCAGCGGACCGGGACTAGCGGGAGTCGGAGGCAATGAGCAGTTCTTC

size: few
D: TRBD2
J: TRBJ2-7
V: TRBV2
CDR3: CASSPRGVVVYEQYF
DNA: TGTGCCAGCAGTCCGCGGGGGGTTGTTGTCTACGAGCAGTACTTC

size: few
D: .
J: TRBJ1-3
V: TRBV28
CDR3: CATYENTIYF
DNA: TGTGCCACATACGAAAACACCATATATTTT

size: .
D: .
J: TRBJ2-5
V: TRBV5-1
CDR3: CASSLDIEETQYF
DNA: TGCGCCAGCAGCTTAGACATTGAGGAGACCCAGTACTTC

size: few
D: TRBD2
J: TRBJ2-1
V: TRBV29-1
CDR3: CSVEDRGLTGLAGRRDYYNEQFF
DNA: TGCAGCGTTGAAGATCGGGGGCTGACTGGGCTAGCGGGAAGGCGGGACTACTACAATGAGCAGTTCTTC

size: .
D: TRBD1
J: TRBJ2-7
V: TRBV2
CDR3: CASRDLTGRYEQYF
DNA: TGTGCCAGCAGGGATCTGACAGGGAGATACGAGCAGTACTTC